One and the same sample provided the 18 T cell receptor beta chains below, sequenced in a study of cytomegalovirus exposure and HLA in healthy donors. PCR employed 60 Vbeta and 13 Jbeta primers. TCRdb keeps only in-frame clones here, not all; method: immunoSEQ multiplex PCR. The sample carries roughly 70,000 clones, around 80% recorded once. Input material: PBMCs. These TCRs come from a man aged 45-65 years in good health and CMV-seronegative.

For the CDR3, the DNA is TGTGCCAGCAGTATAACAGGGAGGGAGGGTTATGGCTACACCTTC. Protein product: CASSITGREGYGYTF. J is TRBJ1-2 and V is TRBV28; a possible D gene is TRBD1 (6 bases). This CDR3 is built from 15 residues. Trimming stripped 5 bases from V and 5 bases from J, with 18 bases between. CDR1 and CDR2 from the germline V gene are MDHEN and SYDVKM.

The chain recombines TRBV28 with TRBJ2-1; D might be TRBD2 (6 bases). Per the germline V gene, CDR1 is MDHEN and CDR2 is SYDVKM. Trimming pared 2 bases from V and 9 bases from J, leaving 23 bases between. The CDR3 totals 17 residues. The CDR3 reads CASSLGGVISSIIEQFF. The CDR3 nucleotides are TGTGCCAGCAGTTTAGGCGGGGTAATATCTTCCATTATTGAGCAGTTCTTC. The whole variable domain, filled in from reference TRBV28 and TRBJ2-1, reads DVKVTQSSRYLVKRTGEKVFLECVQDMDHENMFWYRQDPGLGLRLIYFSYDVKMKEKGDIPEGYSVSREKKERFSLILESASTNQTSMYLCASSLGGVISSIIEQFFGPGTRLTVL.

The chain has TRBV7-2 and TRBJ2-7, with 7 bases lining up with TRBD2. The CDR3 is 14 amino acids. Trimming removed 2 bases from V and 4 bases from J; junction bases left unmatched: 5. Germline CDR1 and CDR2: SGHTA and FQGNSA. CDR3: CASSLSPGGYEQYF. The CDR3 bases are TGTGCCAGCAGCTTATCACCGGGAGGTTACGAGCAGTACTTC.

The gene calls are TRBV7-9 and TRBJ1-1; TRBD1 aligns across 9 bases. The CDR3 length is 13 residues. Trimming removed 7 bases from V and 14 bases from J; junction bases left unmatched: 14. Germline V gives CDR1 SEHNR, CDR2 FQNEAQ (reference sequence). CDR3 DNA sequence: TGTGCCAGCAAACAGGGGGCAGGAGGCGAAAACTTCTTT. Translating gives CASKQGAGGENFF.

This chain joins TRBV30 and TRBJ2-1; D might be TRBD2 (5 bases). This CDR3 is built from 14 residues. Germline CDR1 and CDR2: GTSNPN and SVGIG (reference sequence). Trimming shortened V by 0 bases and J by 1 base, and 7 bases separated the two germline ends. CDR3 loop: CAWSVGSSYNEQFF. For the CDR3, the DNA is TGTGCCTGGAGTGTAGGGAGTTCCTACAATGAGCAGTTCTTC.

The chain has TRBV28 and TRBJ1-2, with a possible D match to TRBD1 (5 bases). From germline, CDR1 is MDHEN and CDR2 SYDVKM. Deletions cut 6 bases from V and 8 bases from J, with 25 bases between. CDR3 length: 16 amino acids. The CDR3 DNA sequence: TGTGCCAGCAGCTCGCCCCGGGACTTCGCCCGGGCGGGCTACACCTTC. Its translation: CASSSPRDFARAGYTF.

The chain employs TRBV5-4 and TRBJ1-1; tentative D call: TRBD1 (6 bases). The CDR3 has 14 amino acids. Germline CDR1 and CDR2: SGHNT and YYREEE (reference sequence). V lost 4 bases to trimming and J lost 1 base, with 11 bases between them. The CDR3 reads CASSRRTENTEAFF. Written as DNA, the CDR3 is TGTGCCAGCAGCAGAAGGACAGAGAACACTGAAGCTTTCTTT. Combining the CDR3 with reference TRBV5-4 and TRBJ1-1 gives the whole variable domain ETGVTQSPTHLIKTRGQQVTLRCSSQSGHNTVSWYQQALGQGPQFIFQYYREEENGRGNFPPRFSGLQFPNYSSELNVNALELDDSALYLCASSRRTENTEAFFGQGTRLTVV.

This clone came up a few times. This chain links TRBV2 with TRBJ1-1; tentatively, D is TRBD1 (6 bases). V was cut by 4 bases and J by 1 base, with 7 bases left in between. This CDR3 has 13 residues. From germline, CDR1 is SNHLY and CDR2 FYNNEI. CDR3 amino acids: CASSVQGNTEAFF. CDR3 DNA sequence: TGTGCCAGCAGTGTACAGGGGAACACTGAAGCTTTCTTT.

J is TRBJ1-5 and V is TRBV30; 11 bases map to TRBD1. The CDR3 sequence is 16 residues long. V trimming: 1 base; J trimming: 4 bases; junction bases outside the gene matches: 6. The germline V gene has CDR1 GTSNPN and CDR2 SVGIG (reference sequence). The CDR3 region is CAWSAPGTGGNQPQHF. CDR3 nucleotides: TGTGCCTGGAGTGCGCCCGGGACAGGGGGGAATCAGCCCCAGCATTTT.

The chain joins TRBV27 to TRBJ2-1; D call uncertain. Trimming left V 2 bases short and J 3 bases short, with 5 bases between. In germline, CDR1 is MNHEY, CDR2 SMNVEV (reference sequence). This CDR3 has 13 residues. The CDR3 reads CASSLQLYNEQFF. The CDR3, as DNA: TGTGCCAGCAGTTTACAACTCTACAATGAGCAGTTCTTC.

This clone was detected only a few times. The rearrangement links TRBV30 to TRBJ2-6; 8 positions match TRBD1. V trimming: 3 bases; J trimming: 4 bases; junction bases outside the gene matches: 11. Germline V gene sequence: CDR1 GTSNPN, CDR2 SVGIG (reference sequence). CDR3 length equals 17 residues. This chain's CDR3 is CAWSARTGTSGANVLTF. The CDR3 region has the DNA TGTGCCTGGAGCGCCCGGACAGGGACCTCCGGGGCCAACGTCCTGACTTTC.

The V call is TRBV9, the J call TRBJ2-3; a weak D match, TRBD2 (6 bases). Germline V gene sequence: CDR1 SGDLS, CDR2 YYNGEE. V was shortened by 4 bases and J by 6 bases, with 18 bases between the two germline ends. This CDR3 has 15 amino acids. The CDR3 sequence is CASSRSGSGGDTQYF. In DNA, the CDR3 is TGTGCCAGCAGCCGTAGCGGCTCGGGCGGGGATACGCAGTATTTT.

The rearrangement joins TRBV28 to TRBJ2-5; no firm D call. The V gene's germline CDR1 is MDHEN and CDR2 SYDVKM. V gave up 6 bases and J gave up 4 bases, with 3 bases separating them. CDR3 length equals 10 residues. This CDR3 is CASRRETQYF. CDR3 nucleotides: TGTGCCAGCAGGAGAGAGACCCAGTACTTC.

This chain links TRBV9 with TRBJ1-6; 7 bases map to TRBD1. The junction had 12 bases not matched to a gene; V was cut back by 4 bases and J by 8 bases. In germline, CDR1 is SGDLS, CDR2 YYNGEE. This CDR3 comprises 16 residues. CDR3 sequence reads: CASSLRGAGTDSPLHF. The CDR3 bases are TGTGCCAGCAGCCTCAGGGGGGCGGGAACCGATTCACCCCTCCACTTT.

The CDR3 loop is CASSNRQGAGVNTGELFF. The CDR3 nucleotides read TGTGCCAGCAGCAACCGTCAGGGGGCGGGAGTAAACACCGGGGAGCTGTTTTTT. The rearrangement joins TRBV4-2 to TRBJ2-2, with D possibly being TRBD1 (8 bases). V lost 5 bases to trimming and J lost 2 bases, with 21 bases between them. This CDR3 has 18 amino acids. In germline, CDR1 is LGHNA, CDR2 YNFKEQ.

This clone was observed a few times. The chain couples TRBV9 to TRBJ2-3, with a possible D match to TRBD1 (5 bases). CDR1 and CDR2 from the germline V gene are SGDLS and YYNGEE. Trimming removed 1 base from V and 1 base from J, with 10 bases in between. This CDR3 comprises 15 residues. The CDR3 region is CASSVQGLGTDTQYF. Here the CDR3 DNA reads TGTGCCAGCAGCGTACAGGGCTTGGGCACAGATACGCAGTATTTT. Complete variable domain (other parts from reference TRBV9 and TRBJ2-3): DSGVTQTPKHLITATGQRVTLRCSPRSGDLSVYWYQQSLDQGLQFLIQYYNGEERAKGNILERFSAQQFPDLHSELNLSSLELGDSALYFCASSVQGLGTDTQYFGPGTRLTVL.

This chain's CDR3 is CAWTDRGLSGNTIYF. CDR3 bases: TGTGCCTGGACGGACAGGGGGCTCTCTGGAAACACCATATATTTT. The gene calls are TRBV30 and TRBJ1-3, with TRBD1 identical over 11 bases. The V and J ends lost 4 bases and 0 bases, in that order; junction bases with no gene match: 2. The CDR3 runs 15 residues. The germline V gene has CDR1 GTSNPN and CDR2 SVGIG (reference sequence).

The chain is built from TRBV5-1 and TRBJ2-5; D possibly corresponds to TRBD2 (5 bases). The V and J ends lost 6 bases and 4 bases respectively, with 13 bases between them. Per germline, CDR1 SGHRS and CDR2 YFSETQ. This CDR3 comprises 13 residues. The CDR3 DNA reads as TGCGCCAGCACCCCGGATCGGGGAGAGACCCAGTACTTC. Translation gives CASTPDRGETQYF.